These T cell receptor beta chains were read from a single sample in a study of blood T cell repertoires in COVID-19. Clones were read by immunoSEQ multiplex PCR, and TCRdb kept only the in-frame ones, dropping some. This sample has roughly 300,000 clones, with around 81% found just once. The sample was peripheral blood. Receptors originate from a woman in her fifties or sixties with active or convalescent COVID-19. Both conserved end residues are part of each CDR3. Each record gives: V gene, CDR3 protein.

TRBV5-1,CASSLLSTGEVEAEAFF
TRBV4-2,CASSQVGGTGELFF
TRBV2,CASSWDRQSSYNSPLHF
TRBV19,CASSRFTGGYSNQPQHF
TRBV18,CASSPTPNSPLHF
TRBV6-5,CASRPSGAGRETQYF
TRBV21-1,CASSNAYSRQGDSYEQYF
TRBV4-2,CASSHDRGVFANQPQHF
TRBV5-5,CASSAARGGYTF
TRBV11-2,CASSSPFVADRGPTDTQYF
TRBV5-1,CASSLRGGFKETQYF
TRBV11-3,CASSLGRGKQYF
TRBV10-3,CAIMNARQGLEGYGYTF
TRBV9,CASSVQGGGEKNEQFF
TRBV4-1,CASSQDSRGTAPGNTIYF
TRBV7-9,CASSLGINTEAFF
TRBV3-1/TRBV3-2,CASSHGLRTASGNTIYF
TRBV27,CASNPSPTGSSYNSPLHF
TRBV6-2/TRBV6-3,CASSGGATYEQYF
TRBV7-2,CASRPTSGGLDTQYF
TRBV7-2,CASSPDRTYNEKLFF
TRBV6-5,CASSFTSGGAVDTQYF
TRBV12-3/TRBV12-4,CASSRSSGNTIYF
TRBV7-2,CASSYPGRGSYNEQFF
TRBV5-5,CASSLGLSPSVDTQYF
TRBV13,CASSSGLESSYEQYF
TRBV27,CASSLTGSSYEQYF
TRBV18,CASSPPRASNQPQHF
TRBV27,CASSLWVGGQPQHF
TRBV7-3,CASSLWGGTEAFF
TRBV12-3/TRBV12-4,CASSSSGDYEQYF
TRBV5-5,CASSTGTLYGYTF
TRBV9,CASKYSGNEQFF
TRBV5-5,CASSAKGSGYTEAFF
TRBV9,CASSVGASGGAINEQFF
TRBV3-1/TRBV3-2,CASSQGAGGTDTQYF
TRBV5-4,CASSLDTTPYNEQFF
TRBV7-8,CASSHTLFRQGAYEQYF
TRBV30,CAWNLGQGFEAFF
TRBV11-2,CASSFRFTSGGHFTGELFF
TRBV7-9,CASSLFVMTGTEAFF
TRBV6-5,CASSYFVNGGNTEAFF
TRBV24-1,CATSDSRDPYGYTF
TRBV6-5,CASSYGQEGDEQYF
TRBV11-2,CASSRGQGIPYEQYF
TRBV12-5,CASGLVRGGPGELFF
TRBV10-3,CAISESQGGGETQYF
TRBV6-1,CASSELDIQYF
TRBV3-1/TRBV3-2,CASSRTGSFYGYTF
TRBV6-6,CASEPWDRGSYEQYF
TRBV5-5,CASSLERYHGYTF
TRBV19,CASNNPNFGEKLFF
TRBV4-2,CASRGDRLNTEAFF
TRBV5-4,CATTLNTGELFF
TRBV27,CASSWAGGETQYF
TRBV9,CASSVAVMGQGNSPLHF
TRBV19,CASRGRQGRTGELFF
TRBV6-2/TRBV6-3,CASSYSRAGDHNEQFF